Listed below are T cell receptor beta chains from one sample, sequenced in a study of shared clonotypes between healthy human individuals. Assay: immunoSEQ multiplex PCR; the TCRdb copy retains only in-frame clones and omits some. The sample holds about 480,000 clones, about 80% seen once. The material sequenced was PBMCs. The receptors stem from a woman aged 40 to 50 in good health. Some clones in this sample may be carry-over from other donors' samples. Both conserved end residues are part of each CDR3. A D gene is named only where the DNA matches it firmly. Clone size is not always given. Where it is, it says once, few, many or a class for expanded clones.

j_gene | abundance | d_gene | v_gene | CDR3nt | CDR3aa
TRBJ2-1 | - | TRBD1 | TRBV28 | TGTGCCAGCAGTCCCACCGGGACAGGGACACACAATGAGCAGTTCTTC | CASSPTGTGTHNEQFF
TRBJ1-3 | - | TRBD1 | TRBV2 | TGTGCCAGCAGTGATTTCAGGGGGTCTGGAAACACCATATATTTT | CASSDFRGSGNTIYF
TRBJ2-7 | - | TRBD1 | TRBV28 | TGTGCCAGCAGCGAGGAAGAGTGGGACAGGGCCTACGAGCAGTACTTC | CASSEEEWDRAYEQYF
TRBJ2-1 | - | TRBD2 | TRBV11-3 | TGTGCCAGCAGCTCCGGGCGCGGGAGAGGAGACAATGAGCAGTTCTTC | CASSSGRGRGDNEQFF
TRBJ2-3 | - | TRBD2 | TRBV27 | TGTGCCAGCATCAAAGCGGGAGGGCATGGAGATACGCAGTATTTT | CASIKAGGHGDTQYF
TRBJ2-2 | - | - | TRBV6-5 | TGTGCCAGCAGTTACTCGAGGGCCTGGGCCGGGGAGCTGTTTTTT | CASSYSRAWAGELFF
TRBJ2-7 | - | - | TRBV30 | TGTGCCTGGAGCCCTCAATCCTACGAGCAGTACTTC | CAWSPQSYEQYF
TRBJ1-2 | - | - | TRBV2 | TGTGCCAGCAGTGAAGCGGAGGGTTATGGCTACACCTTC | CASSEAEGYGYTF
TRBJ2-1 | - | TRBD2 | TRBV12-5 | TGTGCTAGTGGTCCTAGCGGGAGGGCCGGTGAGCAGTTCTTC | CASGPSGRAGEQFF
TRBJ1-1 | - | - | TRBV19 | TGTGCCAGTAGTCCCGTACGAGGGTCTGGGAACACTGAAGCTTTCTTT | CASSPVRGSGNTEAFF
TRBJ1-4 | - | - | TRBV19 | TGTGCCAGTAGTAACAGACAGCCAACTAATGAAAAACTGTTTTTT | CASSNRQPTNEKLFF
TRBJ2-3 | - | - | TRBV5-1 | TGCGCCAGCAGCGGCGGGGACCTTACAGATACGCAGTATTTT | CASSGGDLTDTQYF
TRBJ1-4 | - | - | TRBV28 | TGTGCCAGCAAAGCAGGGCATATCGAGACTAATGAAAAACTGTTTTTT | CASKAGHIETNEKLFF
TRBJ1-2 | - | - | TRBV29-1 | - | CSVARGSYGHTF
TRBJ2-1 | - | TRBD2 | TRBV29-1 | TGCAGCGTTGGGGGTGATAGCGGGAGGTTAGGTGAGCAGTTCTTC | CSVGGDSGRLGEQFF
TRBJ1-3 | few | - | TRBV7-2 | TGTGCCAGCAGCATAGGACAGGGAAACACCATATATTTT | CASSIGQGNTIYF
TRBJ2-6 | - | TRBD2 | TRBV29-1 | TGCAGCGTCGGACAGCGGGGGACTGGGGCCAACGTCCTGACTTTC | CSVGQRGTGANVLTF
TRBJ2-1 | - | - | TRBV4-2 | TGTGCCAGCAGCCATCTGACAGCCCGGGGTAGTGAGCAGTTCTTC | CASSHLTARGSEQFF
TRBJ1-5 | - | - | TRBV30 | TGTGCCTGGAGTAAGACCGGGACCCAAGATCAGCCCCAGCATTTT | CAWSKTGTQDQPQHF
TRBJ2-1 | - | TRBD1 | TRBV11-1 | TGTGCCAGCACCAACGGAAGACAGGGGTTCAATGAGCAGTTCTTC | CASTNGRQGFNEQFF
TRBJ2-7 | - | TRBD1 | TRBV7-9 | TGCGCCAGCAGCCCAGGGACAGGCAACAGGTACGAGCAGTACTTC | CASSPGTGNRYEQYF
TRBJ1-2 | - | - | TRBV28 | TGTGCCAGCAGCTCCTATGGGACACTTGCTAACTATGGCTACACCTTC | CASSSYGTLANYGYTF
TRBJ2-5 | - | - | TRBV2 | TGTGCCAGCAATCCGGGGTCCGACTATGGGACCCAGTACTTC | CASNPGSDYGTQYF
TRBJ1-1 | - | - | TRBV29-1 | TGCAGCGTTGTGGTCACGATGAACACTGAAGCTTTCTTT | CSVVVTMNTEAFF
TRBJ2-2 | - | TRBD1 | TRBV6-6 | TGTGCCAGCAGACTACAGGGGGCGGGCACCGGGGAGCTGTTTTTT | CASRLQGAGTGELFF
TRBJ2-5 | - | TRBD2 | TRBV7-2 | TGTGCCAGCAGCTTAGAAGGGAGGGTCACGGAGACCCAGTACTTC | CASSLEGRVTETQYF
TRBJ2-7 | - | - | TRBV30 | TGTGCCTGGAGTGCCTCCGGGGGACCCTACGAGCAGTACTTC | CAWSASGGPYEQYF
TRBJ2-7 | - | - | TRBV2 | TGTGCCAGCAGTGAAGGCACCCAGCCTAGGGTCTACGAGCAGTACTTC | CASSEGTQPRVYEQYF
TRBJ2-3 | - | - | TRBV5-6 | TGTGCCAGCAGTTTTATGAAAGGTACGGGCACAGATACGCAGTATTTT | CASSFMKGTGTDTQYF
TRBJ2-1 | - | - | TRBV27 | TGTGCCAGCAGTTTGGAGGCCGTCAGCGAGCTCTGCGATGAGCAGTTCTTC | CASSLEAVSELCDEQFF
TRBJ2-7 | once | TRBD2 | TRBV28 | TGTGCCAGCAGTCTTCCGGCGGGAGCGGGAGGGCCTAGGTACGAGCAGTACTTC | CASSLPAGAGGPRYEQYF
TRBJ1-1 | once | TRBD1 | TRBV28 | TGTGCCAGCAGTTCGCCGGGACAGGAAGCTTTCTTT | CASSSPGQEAFF